This TCR beta chain was captured in a study of T cell responses to AZD1222 COVID-19 vaccine. Both about-4-week and about-12-week second-dose recipients were combined. Per the germline V gene, CDR1 is MNHEY and CDR2 is SVGAGI. The CDR3 runs to 14 residues. The V and J ends lost 4 bases and 5 bases respectively, with 14 bases between them. Data came from immunoSEQ multiplex PCR; TCRdb stores just in-frame clones and leaves some out. The table lists fewer than 85,000 clones, 83% of them singletons, with about 1.3% in the top ten. The V and J genes are TRBV6-5 and TRBJ1-1; D is unresolved. The material sequenced was peripheral blood, taken 28 days after the second AZD1222 dose. The origin of this receptor is an adult who received the AZD1222 COVID-19 vaccine. This CDR3 reads CASSWSRQETEAFF. The CDR3 nucleotides are TGTGCCAGCAGTTGGTCGCGGCAGGAAACTGAAGCTTTCTTT.